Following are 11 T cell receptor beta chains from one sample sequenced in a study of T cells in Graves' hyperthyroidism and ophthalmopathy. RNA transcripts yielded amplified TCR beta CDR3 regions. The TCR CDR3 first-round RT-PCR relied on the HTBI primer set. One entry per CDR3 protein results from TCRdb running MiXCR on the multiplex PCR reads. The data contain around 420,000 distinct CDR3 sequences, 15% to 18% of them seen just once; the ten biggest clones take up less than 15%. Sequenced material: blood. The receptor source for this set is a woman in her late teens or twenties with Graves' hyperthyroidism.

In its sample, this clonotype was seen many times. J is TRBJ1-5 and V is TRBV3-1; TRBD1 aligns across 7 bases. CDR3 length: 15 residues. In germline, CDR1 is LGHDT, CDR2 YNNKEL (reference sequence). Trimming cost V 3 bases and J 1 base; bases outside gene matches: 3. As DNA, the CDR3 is TGTGCCAGCAGCCAGGGCAGGGGGAGCAATCAGCCCCAGCATTTT. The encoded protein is CASSQGRGSNQPQHF.

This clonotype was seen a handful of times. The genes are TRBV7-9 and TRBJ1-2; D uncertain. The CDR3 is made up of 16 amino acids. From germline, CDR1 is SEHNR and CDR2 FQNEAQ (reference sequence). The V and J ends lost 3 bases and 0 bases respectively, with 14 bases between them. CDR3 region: CASSLWVTAPNYGYTF. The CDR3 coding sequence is TGTGCCAGCAGCTTGTGGGTCACAGCTCCTAACTATGGCTACACCTTC.

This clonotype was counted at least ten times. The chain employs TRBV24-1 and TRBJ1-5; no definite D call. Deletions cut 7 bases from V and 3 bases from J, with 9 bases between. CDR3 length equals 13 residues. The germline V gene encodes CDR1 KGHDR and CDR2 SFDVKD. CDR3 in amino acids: CATSQRNNQPQHF. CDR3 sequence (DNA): TGTGCCACCAGCCAACGGAACAATCAGCCCCAGCATTTT.

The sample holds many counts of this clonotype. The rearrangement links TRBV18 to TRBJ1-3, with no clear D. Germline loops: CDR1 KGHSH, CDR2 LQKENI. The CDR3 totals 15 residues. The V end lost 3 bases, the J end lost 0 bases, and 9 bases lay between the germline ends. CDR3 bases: TGTGCCAGCTCACCCGGAGACCCCTCTGGAAACACCATATATTTT. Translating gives CASSPGDPSGNTIYF.

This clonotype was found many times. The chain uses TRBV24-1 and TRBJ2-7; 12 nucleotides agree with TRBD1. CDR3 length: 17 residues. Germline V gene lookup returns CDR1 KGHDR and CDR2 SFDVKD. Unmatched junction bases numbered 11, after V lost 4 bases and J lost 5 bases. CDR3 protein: CATSDPTTGTGGNEQYF. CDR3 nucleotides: TGTGCCACCAGTGACCCAACCACCGGGACAGGGGGCAACGAGCAGTACTTC.

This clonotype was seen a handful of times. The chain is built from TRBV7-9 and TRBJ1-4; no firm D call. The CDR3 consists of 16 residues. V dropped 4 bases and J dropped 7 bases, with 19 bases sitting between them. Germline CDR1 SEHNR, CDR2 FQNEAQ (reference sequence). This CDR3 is CASSSGAGGAVEKLFF. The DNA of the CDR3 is TGTGCCAGCAGCTCGGGCGCAGGCGGCGCGGTTGAAAAACTGTTTTTT.

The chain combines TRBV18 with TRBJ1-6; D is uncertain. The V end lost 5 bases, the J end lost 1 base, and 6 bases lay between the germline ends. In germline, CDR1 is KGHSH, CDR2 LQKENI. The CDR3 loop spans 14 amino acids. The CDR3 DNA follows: TGTGCCAGCTCAGAGGCTTCCTATAATTCACCCCTCCACTTT. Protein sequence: CASSEASYNSPLHF. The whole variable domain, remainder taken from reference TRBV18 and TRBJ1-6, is NAGVMQNPRHLVRRRGQEARLRCSPMKGHSHVYWYRQLPEEGLKFMVYLQKENIIDESGMPKERFSAEFPKEGPSILRIQQVVRGDSAAYFCASSEASYNSPLHFGNGTRLTVT.

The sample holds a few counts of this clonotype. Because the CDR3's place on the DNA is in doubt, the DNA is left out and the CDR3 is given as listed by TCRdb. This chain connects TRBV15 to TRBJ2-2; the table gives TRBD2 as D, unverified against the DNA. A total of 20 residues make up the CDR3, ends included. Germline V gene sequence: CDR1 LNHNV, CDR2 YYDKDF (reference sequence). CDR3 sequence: CATSRGLAESKETAPGSCFF.

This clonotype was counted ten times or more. DNA for the CDR3: TGTGCCAGCCTTGGGGTCGCGGGGGGGCCGAGCACAGATACGCAGTATTTT. Its translation is CASLGVAGGPSTDTQYF. V is TRBV2 and J is TRBJ2-3; the match to TRBD2 covers 9 bases. After removal of 8 bases from V and 0 bases from J, the junction contained 12 bases not matched to a gene. The CDR3 is 17 amino acids. The germline gives CDR1 SNHLY, CDR2 FYNNEI.

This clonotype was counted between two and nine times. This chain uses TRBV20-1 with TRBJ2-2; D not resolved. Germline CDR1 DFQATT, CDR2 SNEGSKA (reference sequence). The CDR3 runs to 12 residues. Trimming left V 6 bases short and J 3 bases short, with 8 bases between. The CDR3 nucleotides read TGCAGTGCGACGGAAGACACCGGGGAGCTGTTTTTT. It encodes CSATEDTGELFF.

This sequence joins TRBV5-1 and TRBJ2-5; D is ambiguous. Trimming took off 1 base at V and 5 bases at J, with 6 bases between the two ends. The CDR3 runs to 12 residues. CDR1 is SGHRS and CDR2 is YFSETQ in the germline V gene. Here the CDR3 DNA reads TGCGCCAGCAGCTTGAACCGGGAGACCCAGTACTTC. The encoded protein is CASSLNRETQYF.